One and the same sample provided the 8 T cell receptor beta chains below, sequenced in a study of T-cell memory formation after mild COVID-19. A single record per CDR3 protein comes from TCRdb applying MiXCR to the 5' RACE reads. The sample contains more than 300,000 distinct CDR3 sequences, roughly an eighth of which appear only once. The source material was PBMCs or a T cell subset sorted from them (not recorded which). These TCRs come from a man younger than 35 who had mild COVID-19 (a few samples of this study predate the infection). Cell type and time point are not known.

This clonotype was counted a few times. The chain carries TRBV7-9 and TRBJ2-5, with D unresolved. CDR1 SEHNR and CDR2 FQNEAQ come from the germline V gene (reference sequence). The CDR3 runs to 10 residues. Between the trimmed V and J ends, which lost 3 bases and 7 bases, there was a span of 3 bases. As DNA, the CDR3 is TGTGCCAGCAGCTTCGGGACCCAGTACTTC. It encodes CASSFGTQYF.

The table lists this clonotype with a few counts. The V and J genes are TRBV20-1 and TRBJ2-3; 12 positions agree with TRBD2. With 8 bases clipped from V and 0 bases from J, the junction kept 6 bases outside the gene matches. This CDR3 region has 15 residues. CDR1 is DFQATT, CDR2 SNEGSKA, per germline (reference sequence). The CDR3 DNA reads TGCAGTCAAACTAGCGGGGGGTCTAGCACAGATACGCAGTATTTT. Translating it yields CSQTSGGSSTDTQYF.

This clonotype appeared a few times. The CDR3 DNA is TGTGCCAGCAGCACGGACGCCACTGAAGCTTTCTTT. Amino acid sequence: CASSTDATEAFF. The chain couples TRBV25-1 to TRBJ1-1; D gene unclear. The CDR3 is 12 amino acids. Germline-derived CDR1 and CDR2 are MGHDK and SYGVNS. Trimming shortened V by 6 bases and J by 4 bases, and 9 bases separated the two germline ends.

This clonotype was seen more than once but under ten times. The chain uses TRBV7-2 and TRBJ1-2, with D hard to call. Germline CDR1 is SGHTA and CDR2 is FQGNSA. The CDR3 consists of 11 residues. Trimming took 6 bases from V and 8 from J, leaving 10 bases between them. CDR3 nucleotides: TGTGCCAGCAGGTCTATAGGAGGCTACACCTTC. This codes for CASRSIGGYTF.

There are a few counts of this clonotype. The rearrangement links TRBV20-1 to TRBJ1-4, with D unclear. The V and J ends lost 0 bases and 4 bases respectively, with 9 bases between them. CDR3 length equals 14 residues. CDR1 and CDR2 from the germline V gene are DFQATT and SNEGSKA (reference sequence). CDR3 sequence: CSARDTGGNEKLFF. CDR3 coding DNA: TGCAGTGCTAGAGATACCGGTGGTAATGAAAAACTGTTTTTT.

This clonotype was detected only a few times. The chain couples TRBV25-1 to TRBJ2-5; a possible D gene is TRBD2 (6 bases). In germline, CDR1 is MGHDK, CDR2 SYGVNS. The V end was cut by 4 bases, the J end by 7 bases, with 22 bases between. CDR3 length: 16 amino acids. The CDR3 here is CASSATGEGLRGTQYF. CDR3 bases: TGTGCCAGCAGTGCGACCGGGGAAGGGCTGCGGGGGACCCAGTACTTC.

The J gene is TRBJ1-2, the V gene TRBV29-1; D gene uncertain. Germline CDR1 is SQVTM and CDR2 is ANQGSEA. With 6 bases removed from V and 4 bases from J, the gap between germline ends came to 15 bases. The CDR3 sequence is 13 residues long. The DNA for the CDR3 is TGCAGCGTCGGAACAGACGGTGGCTATGGCTACACCTTC. Amino acids: CSVGTDGGYGYTF.

This chain connects TRBV6-5 to TRBJ1-1; no definite D call. The CDR3 contains 13 residues. The V and J ends lost 10 bases and 3 bases respectively, with 15 bases between them. Germline values: CDR1 MNHEY, CDR2 SVGAGI. The CDR3 bases are TGTGCCACCCGGCCACCCCGGGACACTGAAGCTTTCTTT. It codes for CATRPPRDTEAFF.